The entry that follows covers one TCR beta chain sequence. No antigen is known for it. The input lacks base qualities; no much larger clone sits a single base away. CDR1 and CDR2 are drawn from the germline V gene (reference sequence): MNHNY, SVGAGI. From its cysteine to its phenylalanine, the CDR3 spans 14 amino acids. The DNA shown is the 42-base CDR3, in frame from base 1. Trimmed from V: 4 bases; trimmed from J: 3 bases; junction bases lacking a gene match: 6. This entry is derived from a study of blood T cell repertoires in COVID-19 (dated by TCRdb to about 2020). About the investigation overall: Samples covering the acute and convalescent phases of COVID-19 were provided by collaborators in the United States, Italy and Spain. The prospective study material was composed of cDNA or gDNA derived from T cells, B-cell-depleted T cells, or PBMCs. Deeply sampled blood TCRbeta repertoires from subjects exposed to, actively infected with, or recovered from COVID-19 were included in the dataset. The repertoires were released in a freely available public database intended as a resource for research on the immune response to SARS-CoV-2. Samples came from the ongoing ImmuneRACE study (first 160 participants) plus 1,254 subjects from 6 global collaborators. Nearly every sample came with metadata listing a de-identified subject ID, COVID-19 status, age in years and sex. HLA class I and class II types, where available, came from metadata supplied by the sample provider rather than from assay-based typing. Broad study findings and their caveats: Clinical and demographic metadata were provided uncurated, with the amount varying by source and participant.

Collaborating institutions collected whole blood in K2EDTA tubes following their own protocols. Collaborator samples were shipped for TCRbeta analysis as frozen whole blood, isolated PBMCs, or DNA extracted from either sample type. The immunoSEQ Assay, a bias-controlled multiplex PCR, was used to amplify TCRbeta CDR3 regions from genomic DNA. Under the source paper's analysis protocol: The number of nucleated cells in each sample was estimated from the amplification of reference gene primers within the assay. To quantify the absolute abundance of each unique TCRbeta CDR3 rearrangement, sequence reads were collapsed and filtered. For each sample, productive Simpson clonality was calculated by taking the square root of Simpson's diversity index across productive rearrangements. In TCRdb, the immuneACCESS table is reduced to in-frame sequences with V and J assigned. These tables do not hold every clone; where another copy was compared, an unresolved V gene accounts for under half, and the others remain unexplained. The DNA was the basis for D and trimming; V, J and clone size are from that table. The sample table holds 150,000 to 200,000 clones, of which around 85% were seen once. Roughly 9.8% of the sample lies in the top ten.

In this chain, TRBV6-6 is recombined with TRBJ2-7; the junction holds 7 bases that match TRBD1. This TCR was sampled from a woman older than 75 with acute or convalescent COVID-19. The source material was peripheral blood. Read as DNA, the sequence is TGTGCCAGCAGTTCTCCGGACAGGAGCTACGAGCAGTACTTC. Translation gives CASSSPDRSYEQYF.